A single sample is the source of the 11 T cell receptor beta chains below, sequenced in a study of vaccination and CD4 T cells after COVID-19. The Oncomine TCR Beta short-read assay was what sequenced the DNA obtained from cultured CD4+ T cells. Via MiXCR, TCRdb re-called the PCR reads, giving one row per CDR3 protein. The repertoire includes roughly 6,600 distinct CDR3 sequences, around 40% of them detected once, and 22% sits in the top ten. Treatment of the sample: roughly ten-day PBMC culture with coronavirus spike peptide pools or control peptides (ViraFEST assay). CD4+ T-cell collection from the unexposed donor predated the COVID-19 pandemic (2011-2018). Their antigen targets remain unknown. Sequencing was done on a sample of CD4+ T cells from blood, cultured in vitro. The receptors were gathered from a human donor in good health.

The chain couples TRBV20-1 to TRBJ2-1; 14 bases match TRBD2. The CDR3 has 16 residues. Germline V gene data show CDR1 as DFQATT and CDR2 as SNEGSKA (reference sequence). The V gene end was trimmed by 6 bases and the J gene end by 2 bases; junction bases not matched to a gene: 6. The CDR3 DNA reads as TGCAGTGCCGAACCGGGACTAGCGGGGGCCTACAATGAGCAGTTCTTC. Translating it yields CSAEPGLAGAYNEQFF.

This clonotype was picked up a small number of times. DNA of the CDR3: TGTGCCAGCAGTACCGACAGGGTCGGACCCCTCCACTTT. This translates into CASSTDRVGPLHF. V gene TRBV27 combines with J gene TRBJ1-6, with TRBD1 matching over 7 bases. CDR3 length: 13 residues. CDR1 MNHEY and CDR2 SMNVEV come from the germline V gene (reference sequence). The trim removed 5 bases at V and 12 bases at J, leaving 7 bases unmatched.

This clonotype showed up just once. V is TRBV5-1 and J is TRBJ2-7, with 9 bases matching TRBD1. The CDR3 extends over 16 amino acids. V dropped 3 bases and J dropped 0; count of bases not matched to a gene: 7. Germline lookup yields CDR1 SGHRS and CDR2 YFSETQ. The CDR3 region has the DNA TGCGCCAGCAGCTGGGGGGGACAGGGTCGCTCCTACGAGCAGTACTTC. Its translation is CASSWGGQGRSYEQYF.

As regards this clonotype: Because the CDR3's place on the DNA is in doubt, the DNA is left out and the CDR3 is given as listed by TCRdb. The V gene is TRBV27, the J gene TRBJ1-2; the listed D gene, TRBD1, was not tested against the DNA. Germline V CDR1 and CDR2: MNHEY, SMNVEV (reference sequence). From its first to its last residue, the CDR3 has 24 amino acids. The CDR3 loop is CASSLSWGETQYFGPGQGNYGYTF.

The chain couples TRBV29-1 to TRBJ1-3; TRBD1 might be the D (5 bases). Germline V gene sequence: CDR1 SQVTM, CDR2 ANQGSEA. V was pared by 7 bases and J by 0 bases, with 19 bases between. This CDR3 spans 16 amino acids. This CDR3 is CSAERTKPSSGNTIYF. The CDR3 region has the DNA TGCAGCGCCGAGAGGACAAAGCCTAGCTCTGGAAACACCATATATTTT.

In its sample, this clonotype was seen a few times. The V gene is TRBV19, the J gene TRBJ2-7, with no clear D. This CDR3 spans 12 amino acids. Deletions cut 6 bases from V and 3 bases from J, with 9 bases between. Looked up from germline, CDR1 is LNHDA and CDR2 is SQIVND (reference sequence). CDR3 DNA: TGTGCCAGTAGGGACGGTTACTACGAGCAGTACTTC. This encodes CASRDGYYEQYF.

In this sample, this clonotype turned up a few times. This chain joins TRBV6-1 and TRBJ2-7; D is undetermined. This CDR3 has 13 amino acids. Germline CDR1 is MNHNS and CDR2 is SASEGT. V was trimmed by 10 bases and J by 2 bases, leaving 15 bases between them. The CDR3 DNA is TGTGCCACTTCCGCGTCCTCGGCCTACGAGCAGTACTTC. Its protein product is CATSASSAYEQYF.

This clonotype was seen more than once but under ten times. The V gene is TRBV6-1, the J gene TRBJ1-5; TRBD1 might be the D (5 bases). This CDR3 region has 12 residues. Germline loops: CDR1 MNHNS, CDR2 SASEGT. The V end lost 5 bases, the J end lost 6 bases, and 8 bases lay between the germline ends. Here the CDR3 reads CASSRRGQPQHF. CDR3 coding DNA: TGTGCCAGCAGTCGAAGGGGTCAGCCCCAGCATTTT.

V is TRBV19 and J is TRBJ2-5, with TRBD1 identical over 7 bases. The CDR3 covers 15 residues. The germline V gene encodes CDR1 LNHDA and CDR2 SQIVND (reference sequence). Trimming at V came to 5 bases and at J to 4 bases, leaving 10 bases not matched to a gene. The CDR3 coding sequence is TGTGCCAGTAGTCCCGGTCTAGGGGGCTCAGAGACCCAGTACTTC. It translates to CASSPGLGGSETQYF.

This clonotype turned up a few times. J is TRBJ2-3 and V is TRBV5-5; D is undetermined. Trimming took 2 bases from V and 5 from J, leaving 6 bases between them. Germline lookup yields CDR1 SGHKS and CDR2 YYEKEE (reference sequence). The CDR3 contains 12 residues. CDR3 DNA: TGTGCCAGCAGCTTAGAGAGAGATACGCAGTATTTT. As protein: CASSLERDTQYF. Full variable domain (rest looked up from reference TRBV5-5 and TRBJ2-3): DAGVTQSPTHLIKTRGQQVTLRCSPISGHKSVSWYQQVLGQGPQFIFQYYEKEERGRGNFPDRFSARQFPNYSSELNVNALLLGDSALYLCASSLERDTQYFGPGTRLTVL.

This chain uses TRBV7-6 with TRBJ2-1; perhaps D is TRBD1 or TRBD2 (6 bases each). CDR1 and CDR2 from the germline V gene are SGHVS and FNYEAQ. Trimming left V 5 bases short and J 11 bases short, with 10 bases between. The CDR3 has 11 residues. The DNA for the CDR3 is TGTGCCAGCAGCCGCGGGACAAAGCAGTTCTTC. This translates into CASSRGTKQFF.